One and the same sample provided the 21 T cell receptor beta chains below, sequenced in a study of T cell repertoires in cytomegalovirus infection. One entry per CDR3 protein results from TCRdb running MiXCR on the reads. The table shows 600,000 to 800,000 distinct CDR3 sequences, with roughly 24% occurring only once. Sequencing was performed on CD8+ T cells from PBMCs. These TCRs come from a human donor in good health (CMV status not recorded). Some clones in this sample may be carry-over from other donors' samples.

This clonotype came up many times. The gene calls are TRBV7-9 and TRBJ1-2; D unclear. CDR3 length: 16 residues. V lost 5 bases and J lost 6, with 22 bases in between. Germline-derived CDR1 and CDR2 are SEHNR and FQNEAQ (reference sequence). CDR3 nucleotides: TGTGCCAGCAGCCCGAGGACTCAAGGGTATGAAAATGGCTACACCTTC. Protein product: CASSPRTQGYENGYTF.

This chain uses TRBV6-6 with TRBJ1-5; TRBD1 matches 7 bases. Germline CDR1 and CDR2: MNHNY and SVGAGI (reference sequence). The length of the CDR3 is 15 residues. Trimming cost V 3 bases and J 3 bases; bases outside gene matches: 5. The CDR3 loop is CASSYLGQLNQPQHF. CDR3 nucleotide sequence: TGTGCCAGCAGTTATCTGGGACAGCTCAATCAGCCCCAGCATTTT.

At least ten counts were recorded for this clonotype. V usage is TRBV28 and J usage is TRBJ2-1; D ambiguous. The CDR3 sequence is 16 residues long. The V end lost 4 bases, the J end lost 5 bases, and 18 bases lay between the germline ends. The V gene's germline CDR1 is MDHEN and CDR2 SYDVKM. CDR3 region: CASSSLNHSPDNEQFF. CDR3 coding DNA: TGTGCCAGCAGTTCCCTCAATCATTCCCCAGACAATGAGCAGTTCTTC.

This clonotype was counted between two and nine times. The rearrangement uses TRBV6-2 or TRBV6-3 and TRBJ2-2; 9 nucleotides align to TRBD1. Trimming removed 6 bases from V and 5 bases from J; junction bases left unmatched: 13. Germline-derived CDR1 and CDR2 are MNHEY and SVGEGT. This CDR3 region has 17 residues. The CDR3 loop is CASSPGTGYGVTGELFF. CDR3 in DNA: TGTGCCAGCAGCCCTGGGACAGGGTACGGTGTGACCGGGGAGCTGTTTTTT.

This clonotype was detected many times. The chain joins TRBV7-2 to TRBJ2-1; 7 bases align to TRBD2. Germline V gives CDR1 SGHTA, CDR2 FQGNSA. This CDR3 comprises 16 residues. Germline trimming cut 1 base from V and 1 base from J; bases unmatched to any gene: 4. The CDR3 reads CASSLELASSYNEQFF. The CDR3 DNA is TGTGCCAGCAGCTTAGAACTAGCGAGTTCCTACAATGAGCAGTTCTTC.

The chain links TRBV6-2 or TRBV6-3 to TRBJ2-7; a weak D match, TRBD2 (5 bases). This CDR3 has 14 residues. Looked up from germline, CDR1 is MNHEY and CDR2 is SVGEGT. CDR3 in DNA: TGTGCCAACAGTTTAACTAGTGAGAACTACGAGCAGTACGTC. This codes for CANSLTSENYEQYV.

This chain links TRBV19 with TRBJ1-1; tentatively, D is TRBD1 (5 bases). This CDR3 is built from 14 residues. In germline, CDR1 is LNHDA, CDR2 SQIVND (reference sequence). V gave up 7 bases and J gave up 1 base, with 13 bases separating them. Here the CDR3 reads CASTPEGTNTEAFF. CDR3 nucleotide sequence: TGTGCCAGTACCCCGGAGGGGACGAACACTGAAGCTTTCTTT. Complete variable domain (other parts from reference TRBV19 and TRBJ1-1): DGGITQSPKYLFRKEGQNVTLSCEQNLNHDAMYWYRQDPGQGLRLIYYSQIVNDFQKGDIAEGYSVSREKKESFPLTVTSAQKNPTAFYLCASTPEGTNTEAFFGQGTRLTVV.

V and J are TRBV12-5 and TRBJ2-1; TRBD2 matches at 9 bases. Germline CDR1 and CDR2: LGHNT and FRNRAP. After removal of 6 bases from V and 7 bases from J, the junction contained 7 bases not matched to a gene. This CDR3 is built from 14 residues. CDR3 nucleotides: TGTGCTAGTGGCCGCGGGGGGGCCGGGAATGAGCAGTTCTTC. This translates into CASGRGGAGNEQFF.

This clonotype has ten or more counts. CDR3 loop: CASSATGIYEQYV. CDR3 coding DNA: TGTGCCAGCAGCGCTACAGGGATTTACGAGCAGTACGTC. The chain uses TRBV7-9 and TRBJ2-7; possibly TRBD1 for D (6 bases). The V gene lost 5 bases and the J gene lost 4 bases, with 12 bases spanning the gap. Germline CDR1 is SEHNR and CDR2 is FQNEAQ (reference sequence). CDR3 length: 13 amino acids.

The chain joins TRBV23-1 to TRBJ1-1, with D possibly matching TRBD1 (6 bases). TRBV23-1 falls under the ORF class, with uncertain function. V was shortened by 7 bases and J by 8 bases, with 14 bases between the two germline ends. The length of the CDR3 is 12 residues. CDR3 sequence (DNA): TGCGCCAGCACTCAGACAGGCTGGGAAGCTTTCTTT. Translation gives CASTQTGWEAFF.

This clonotype has more than one count but fewer than ten. The chain is built from TRBV29-1 and TRBJ2-7; tentative D call: TRBD2 (6 bases). Germline V gives CDR1 SQVTM, CDR2 ANQGSEA. V dropped 5 bases and J dropped 7 bases, with 12 bases sitting between them. This CDR3 region has 11 residues. The CDR3, as DNA: TGCAGCGTTTTGGGGGGACTGGAGCAGTACTTC. This sequence encodes CSVLGGLEQYF.

In this sample, this clonotype turned up a few times. V gene TRBV11-3 combines with J gene TRBJ2-7; 10 nucleotides align to TRBD1. V trimming: 4 bases; J trimming: 6 bases; junction bases outside the gene matches: 12. CDR3 size: 16 residues. Germline V CDR1 and CDR2: SGHNT, YENEEA. CDR3 region: CASSSNLRDRGGEQYF. The CDR3 coding sequence is TGTGCCAGCAGCTCGAACCTCCGGGACAGGGGAGGCGAGCAGTACTTC.

The CDR3 nucleotides read TGTGCCAGCAGTTACTCCCGGCGCCCGGAACTTTTAGCGAACACCGGGGAGCTGTTTTTT. Protein sequence: CASSYSRRPELLANTGELFF. V gene TRBV6-2 or TRBV6-3 combines with J gene TRBJ2-2; D unclear. The CDR3 sequence is 20 residues long. V was shortened by 0 bases and J by 0 bases, with 20 bases between the two germline ends. CDR1 and CDR2 (germline): MNHEY, SVGEGT.

The gene calls are TRBV7-9 and TRBJ2-3, with 16 nucleotides matching TRBD2. Germline V gene sequence: CDR1 SEHNR, CDR2 FQNEAQ (reference sequence). J was trimmed by 6 bases and V by 3 bases; bases with no gene match: 6. The CDR3 is made up of 17 amino acids. The CDR3 region has the DNA TGTGCCAGCAGCTTCTTAGGGACTAGCGGGGGGGCCGATACGCAGTATTTT. It translates to CASSFLGTSGGADTQYF.

Many counts were recorded for this clonotype. V gene TRBV14 combines with J gene TRBJ1-1, with no clear D. From germline, CDR1 is SGHDN and CDR2 FVKESK. The CDR3 sequence is 12 residues long. V was pared by 2 bases and J by 7 bases, with 8 bases between. The CDR3 nucleotides read TGTGCCAGCAGCCAATCCCAAATTGAAGCTTTCTTT. Translating gives CASSQSQIEAFF. The full variable domain, in which reference TRBV14 and TRBJ1-1 provide the parts outside the CDR3, is EAGVTQFPSHSVIEKGQTVTLRCDPISGHDNLYWYRRVMGKEIKFLLHFVKESKQDESGMPNNRFLAERTGGTYSTLKVQPAELEDSGVYFCASSQSQIEAFFGQGTRLTVV.

In this sample, this clonotype turned up a few times. The chain uses TRBV27 and TRBJ2-2; weak D call: TRBD2 (5 bases). The length of the CDR3 is 16 residues. Per the germline V gene, CDR1 is MNHEY and CDR2 is SMNVEV (reference sequence). Trimming took off 1 base at V and 1 base at J, with 10 bases between the two ends. CDR3 in DNA: TGTGCCAGCAGTTTATATCCGGGAATGAACACCGGGGAGCTGTTTTTT. It translates to CASSLYPGMNTGELFF.

The sample holds a few counts of this clonotype. The chain is built from TRBV7-6 and TRBJ2-5; 7 bases fit TRBD2. Germline V gene data show CDR1 as SGHVS and CDR2 as FNYEAQ. Trimming removed 7 bases from V and 5 bases from J; junction bases left unmatched: 10. This CDR3 has 14 residues. The CDR3 DNA sequence: TGTGCCAGCACCCCTGGTGGGGGGGATGAGACCCAGTACTTC. Amino acids: CASTPGGGDETQYF.

The chain is built from TRBV19 and TRBJ1-1; possibly TRBD1 for D (5 bases). Germline CDR1 and CDR2: LNHDA and SQIVND (reference sequence). Trimming stripped 7 bases from V and 7 bases from J, with 16 bases between. This CDR3 has 13 residues. CDR3 loop: CASTAGGGIEAFF. The CDR3 DNA reads TGTGCCAGTACCGCCGGGGGAGGGATTGAAGCTTTCTTT.

The V gene is TRBV7-9, the J gene TRBJ1-2; possibly TRBD1 for D (6 bases). Germline loops: CDR1 SEHNR, CDR2 FQNEAQ (reference sequence). Between the trimmed V and J ends, which lost 5 bases and 6 bases, there was a span of 13 bases. The CDR3 runs 13 residues. The CDR3 spells CASSLDRNHGYTF. The CDR3, as DNA: TGTGCCAGCAGCCTCGACAGGAATCATGGCTACACCTTC.

This chain connects TRBV7-3 to TRBJ2-7; D might be TRBD1 (6 bases). Germline CDR1 and CDR2: SGHTA and FQGTGA. The CDR3 extends over 15 amino acids. V lost 7 bases and J 1 base, leaving 17 bases between the germline ends. For the CDR3, the DNA is TGTGCCAGCACCCCGTTACTGGGGGCATCCTACGAGCAGTACTTC. This sequence encodes CASTPLLGASYEQYF.

This clonotype was observed at least ten times. The chain links TRBV7-3 to TRBJ2-3; 7 nucleotides agree with TRBD1. This CDR3 comprises 14 residues. Germline V gene data show CDR1 as SGHTA and CDR2 as FQGTGA. With 5 bases clipped from V and 2 bases from J, the junction kept 4 bases outside the gene matches. The CDR3 is CASSPGTDTDTQYF. DNA for the CDR3: TGTGCCAGCAGCCCGGGGACAGACACAGATACGCAGTATTTT. Full variable domain (missing parts from reference TRBV7-3 and TRBJ2-3): GAGVSQTPSNKVTEKGKYVELRCDPISGHTALYWYRQSLGQGPEFLIYFQGTGAADDSGLPNDRFFAVRPEGSVSTLKIQRTERGDSAVYLCASSPGTDTDTQYFGPGTRLTVL.